Shown below are 21 T cell receptor beta chains from a single sample sequenced in a study of graft-versus-host responses after intestinal transplantation. Profiled with immunoSEQ multiplex PCR; TCRdb holds only in-frame clones, not every one. The sample has 80,000 to 95,000 clones; just over 90% are singletons. No antigen has been assigned to these receptors. The specimen comprised unstimulated CD8+ T cells sorted from spleen or lymph node cells, sampled before intestinal transplant. Every receptor here comes from a human donor who received an intestinal transplant.

The chain is built from TRBV27 and TRBJ2-1; D might be TRBD2 (6 bases). Germline V gene lookup returns CDR1 MNHEY and CDR2 SMNVEV (reference sequence). CDR3 size: 13 residues. With 2 bases removed from V and 9 bases from J, the gap between germline ends came to 11 bases. The CDR3 region is CASSLPAGSEQFF. DNA of the CDR3: TGTGCCAGCAGTTTACCCGCGGGGTCTGAGCAGTTCTTC.

The chain uses TRBV4-3 and TRBJ1-1, with D uncertain. Trimming took off 0 bases at V and 2 bases at J, with 7 bases between the two ends. This CDR3 spans 14 amino acids. The germline V gene has CDR1 LGHNA and CDR2 YSLEER. Here the CDR3 reads CASSQEPENTEAFF. CDR3 bases: TGCGCCAGCAGCCAAGAACCAGAAAACACTGAAGCTTTCTTT.

This chain joins TRBV2 and TRBJ2-3; 10 positions match TRBD1. Per germline, CDR1 SNHLY and CDR2 FYNNEI. The CDR3 is 13 amino acids. The trim removed 11 bases at V and 5 bases at J, leaving 7 bases unmatched. CDR3 bases: TGTGCCTGGGGGACAGGGGCGGGAGATACGCAGTATTTT. This codes for CAWGTGAGDTQYF. Looking up the rest from reference TRBV2 and TRBJ2-3 gives the full variable domain: EPEVTQTPSHQVTQMGQEVILRCVPISNHLYFYWYRQILGQKVEFLVSFYNNEISEKSEIFDDQFSVERPDGSNFTLKIRSTKLEDSAMYFCAWGTGAGDTQYFGPGTRLTVL.

The chain links TRBV9 to TRBJ2-3, with D unclear. The CDR3 runs 12 residues. Germline-derived CDR1 and CDR2 are SGDLS and YYNGEE. V was trimmed by 0 bases and J by 6 bases, leaving 5 bases between them. DNA of the CDR3: TGTGCCAGCAGCGTAGACCAGGATACGCAGTATTTT. As protein: CASSVDQDTQYF.

The chain carries TRBV11-2 and TRBJ1-6; D unresolved. V was pared by 3 bases and J by 0 bases, with 9 bases between. Looked up from germline, CDR1 is SGHAT and CDR2 is FQNNGV. The CDR3 sequence is 16 residues long. DNA of the CDR3: TGTGCCAGCAGCTTTCAGGCGAGCTCCTATAATTCACCCCTCCACTTT. This gives the protein CASSFQASSYNSPLHF.

The CDR3 nucleotides are TGTGCCAGCAGCCAAGATCGCCCGGGGGTGAACACTGAAGCTTTCTTT. It is translated as CASSQDRPGVNTEAFF. This chain connects TRBV14 to TRBJ1-1; D possibly corresponds to TRBD1 (5 bases). This CDR3 spans 16 amino acids. V was trimmed by 0 bases and J by 0 bases, leaving 11 bases between them. CDR1 and CDR2 from the germline V gene are SGHDN and FVKESK.

V gene TRBV4-3 combines with J gene TRBJ1-6, with a tentative D call TRBD1 (5 bases). Per the germline V gene, CDR1 is LGHNA and CDR2 is YSLEER. The ends were cut back, 0 bases at V and 9 bases at J, with 9 bases in the middle. CDR3 size: 14 residues. The CDR3 protein is CASSQDQGVSPLHF. The CDR3 nucleotides read TGCGCCAGCAGCCAAGATCAGGGTGTTTCACCCCTCCACTTT.

The CDR3 region is CASSQEVRGAGANVLTF. Here the CDR3 DNA reads TGCGCCAGCAGCCAAGAGGTCCGGGGGGCTGGGGCCAACGTCCTGACTTTC. The V gene is TRBV4-3, the J gene TRBJ2-6; 7 nucleotides line up with TRBD2. Germline V gene sequence: CDR1 LGHNA, CDR2 YSLEER. The CDR3 consists of 17 residues. Trimming cost V 0 bases and J 2 bases; bases outside gene matches: 4.

The rearrangement uses TRBV18 and TRBJ2-7; 8 bases match TRBD1. With 4 bases clipped from V and 0 bases from J, the junction kept 8 bases outside the gene matches. The length of the CDR3 is 16 residues. Germline CDR1 and CDR2: KGHSH and LQKENI. The CDR3 here is CASSQNPGQASYEQYF. CDR3 in DNA: TGTGCCAGCTCACAGAATCCGGGACAGGCCTCCTACGAGCAGTACTTC.

The chain is built from TRBV6-5 and TRBJ2-7; D may be TRBD1 (6 bases). The CDR3 loop spans 16 amino acids. Trimming removed 0 bases from V and 0 bases from J, with 12 bases in between. Germline V CDR1 and CDR2: MNHEY, SVGAGI. The chain's CDR3 is CASSYSGTSASYEQYF. CDR3 DNA: TGTGCCAGCAGTTACTCGGGGACATCTGCCTCCTACGAGCAGTACTTC.

The chain carries TRBV6-5 and TRBJ2-7; 8 nucleotides agree with TRBD1. V lost 5 bases, J lost 4 bases, and 10 bases stayed unmatched. The CDR3 is 15 residues long. Germline lookup yields CDR1 MNHEY and CDR2 SVGAGI. The CDR3 DNA sequence: TGTGCCAGCAGTCGAGCACGGACAGGGATGTACGAGCAGTACTTC. It yields the protein CASSRARTGMYEQYF.

V gene TRBV10-3 combines with J gene TRBJ1-2; D may be TRBD1 (6 bases). V was clipped by 0 bases and J by 3 bases, with 17 bases between them. Germline CDR1 reads ENHRY; CDR2 reads SYGVKD. The length of the CDR3 is 17 residues. For the CDR3, the DNA is TGTGCCATCAGTGAGTCTGAGGGGGACCGACCAGACTATGGCTACACCTTC. Amino acids: CAISESEGDRPDYGYTF.

The J gene is TRBJ2-7, the V gene TRBV7-9; no clear D. V was cut by 1 base and J by 3 bases, with 10 bases left in between. Germline values: CDR1 SEHNR, CDR2 FQNEAQ (reference sequence). The CDR3 has 14 amino acids. The CDR3 DNA reads as TGTGCCAGCAGCTTAGATCCAGGTTTCTACGAGCAGTACTTC. Translation: CASSLDPGFYEQYF. Based on the CDR3 plus reference TRBV7-9 and TRBJ2-7, the full variable domain is DTGVSQNPRHKITKRGQNVTFRCDPISEHNRLYWYRQTLGQGPEFLTYFQNEAQLEKSRLLSDRFSAERPKGSFSTLEIQRTEQGDSAMYLCASSLDPGFYEQYFGPGTRLTVT.

The V gene is TRBV13, the J gene TRBJ1-2; 11 positions match TRBD1. Trimming removed 2 bases from V and 3 bases from J; junction bases left unmatched: 8. CDR3 length: 17 residues. Germline assignment: CDR1 PRHDT and CDR2 FYEKMQ (reference sequence). The CDR3 reads CASSLNPGQGADYGYTF. The DNA for the CDR3 is TGTGCCAGCAGCTTAAATCCCGGACAGGGGGCGGACTATGGCTACACCTTC.

The chain has TRBV7-2 and TRBJ2-7; possible D gene TRBD2, 6 bases. From germline, CDR1 is SGHTA and CDR2 FQGNSA. The germline V and J ends were trimmed by 1 base and 7 bases, with 14 bases remaining between them. This CDR3 has 14 amino acids. The CDR3: CASSLGWRGGEQYF. The CDR3 nucleotides read TGTGCCAGCAGCTTAGGTTGGCGGGGTGGGGAGCAGTACTTC.

This chain links TRBV19 with TRBJ1-2; D remains ambiguous. Trimming pared 6 bases from V and 4 bases from J, leaving 12 bases between. The CDR3 has 13 amino acids. Germline CDR1 reads LNHDA; CDR2 reads SQIVND (reference sequence). The CDR3 DNA sequence: TGTGCCAGTAGGAGCAGGTACCCCTATGGCTACACCTTC. It translates to CASRSRYPYGYTF.

The rearrangement uses TRBV2 and TRBJ2-1; D may be TRBD1 (6 bases). The germline CDR1 and CDR2 sequences are SNHLY and FYNNEI. V was cut by 3 bases and J by 6 bases, with 9 bases left in between. This CDR3 has 13 amino acids. The CDR3 sequence is CASSDPRGNEQFF. CDR3 bases: TGTGCCAGCAGTGATCCCAGGGGCAATGAGCAGTTCTTC.

The chain uses TRBV25-1 and TRBJ1-1; 7 positions match TRBD1. This CDR3 region has 16 residues. Per germline, CDR1 MGHDK and CDR2 SYGVNS. J was trimmed by 1 base and V by 5 bases; bases with no gene match: 10. The CDR3 loop is CASSRGNQGGNTEAFF. The CDR3 coding sequence is TGTGCCAGCAGTAGGGGAAATCAGGGGGGGAACACTGAAGCTTTCTTT.

In its sample, this clone was seen once. This sequence joins TRBV15 and TRBJ2-1; D call uncertain. Trimming shortened V by 0 bases and J by 6 bases, and 18 bases separated the two germline ends. CDR1 is LNHNV, CDR2 YYDKDF, per germline (reference sequence). The CDR3 length is 17 residues. CDR3 amino acids: CATSRDPWASVFNEQFF. In DNA form, the CDR3 reads TGTGCCACCAGCAGAGATCCGTGGGCTTCGGTGTTCAATGAGCAGTTCTTC. Full variable domain (rest looked up from reference TRBV15 and TRBJ2-1): DAMVIQNPRYQVTQFGKPVTLSCSQTLNHNVMYWYQQKSSQAPKLLFHYYDKDFNNEADTPDNFQSRRPNTSFCFLDIRSPGLGDTAMYLCATSRDPWASVFNEQFFGPGTRLTVL.

V gene TRBV5-6 combines with J gene TRBJ2-1; TRBD1 agrees at 8 bases. Germline V CDR1 and CDR2: SGHDT, YYEEEE. There are 14 residues in the CDR3. The V gene end was trimmed by 4 bases and the J gene end by 7 bases; junction bases not matched to a gene: 7. The CDR3 DNA follows: TGTGCCAGCAGCCTGGGAACAGGGGGAAATGAGCAGTTCTTC. Amino acids: CASSLGTGGNEQFF.

J is TRBJ1-5 and V is TRBV4-1; 9 nucleotides agree with TRBD1. The junction had 11 bases not matched to a gene; V was cut back by 4 bases and J by 7 bases. Germline-derived CDR1 and CDR2 are MGHRA and YSYEKL. The CDR3 is 16 residues long. CDR3 nucleotides: TGCGCCAGCAGCCGGGGACAGGGTGAAGGCGACCAGCCCCAGCATTTT. The encoded protein is CASSRGQGEGDQPQHF.